This T cell receptor beta chain was recorded in a study of blood T cell repertoires in COVID-19. Overall study context: The origin of the acute and convalescent COVID-19 samples was the United States, Italy and Spain. Sample material is recorded as cDNA or gDNA derived from T cells, B-cell-depleted T cells, or PBMCs.

Germline V gene lookup returns CDR1 KGHSH and CDR2 LQKENI. Between the trimmed V and J ends, which lost 2 bases and 0 bases, there was a span of 23 bases. This CDR3 comprises 20 residues. As handled by the study authors: How many nucleated cells were present was estimated from reference gene primer amplification. This table comes from immunoSEQ multiplex PCR, and its TCRdb copy is limited to in-frame clones, with some not included. That table supplies the V and J calls and clone size; D and trimming were determined from the DNA. The sample lists fewer than 120,000 clones; nearly 80% were seen once. Input material: peripheral blood. This receptor was identified in a woman of 80 years or more with active or convalescent COVID-19. The J gene is TRBJ1-3, the V gene TRBV18; no clear D. CDR3 loop: CASSPMGSPLASSSGNTIYF. CDR3 coding DNA: TGTGCCAGCTCACCAATGGGCAGCCCACTAGCCTCGAGCTCTGGAAACACCATATATTTT.